This T cell receptor (beta chain) was observed in a study of early T cells in non-severe SARS-CoV-2 infection. Whole-study context: The input, bulk RNA from unsorted whole blood, was sequenced, and chains were unpaired.

Unique molecular identifiers (one per individual cDNA molecule) were attached. From the 5' RACE reads, TCRdb called clonotypes with MiXCR, one entry per CDR3 protein. The sample lists approximately 30,000 distinct CDR3 sequences, approximately 4.6% occurring once. With 2 bases removed from V and 0 bases from J, the gap between germline ends came to 10 bases. The CDR3 runs to 16 residues. Germline V gene lookup returns CDR1 MNHEY and CDR2 SVGAGI. There are many counts of this clonotype. The chain links TRBV6-5 to TRBJ1-4; weak D call: TRBD1 (5 bases). The receptor was derived from an adult who was a healthcare worker with PCR-confirmed SARS-CoV-2 infection or an uninfected control (not recorded which). Sequenced material: whole blood. CDR3 sequence: CASSYRGGPTNEKLFF. Here the CDR3 DNA reads TGTGCCAGCAGTTACCGCGGGGGTCCAACTAATGAAAAACTGTTTTTT.